The clone carrying this TCR beta chain was recorded a few times. Antigen specificity is unknown. The data were obtained in a study of regulatory T cells in long-lasting Graves disease. The sample's time point: persistent/refractory GD, antithyroid drugs over 5 years with positive TRAb. The TCR library was made from RNA extracted from PBMCs. Overall study findings and caveats: New patients shared roughly 980 public clonotypes, fewer than the 2,500 to 3,500 shared by persistent patients.

Investigators prepared the TCR beta libraries by applying iRepertoire HTBI primers and Arm-PCR of CDR3 regions. Each CDR3 protein gets one entry after TCRdb re-called the multiplex PCR reads with MiXCR. The sample includes hundreds of thousands of distinct CDR3 sequences, 30% of them seen just once. Between the trimmed V and J ends, which lost 3 bases and 3 bases, there was a span of 11 bases. The CDR3 spans 15 residues. Germline V CDR1 and CDR2: SGHAT, FQNNGV. The source is a female donor with Graves disease. The material was peripheral blood mononuclear cells (PBMCs), obtained when the disease was refractory, from a patient treated with antithyroid drugs. This chain joins TRBV11-2 and TRBJ2-2; either TRBD1 or TRBD2 may supply D (5 bases each). The CDR3 protein is CASSFRGVDTGELFF. CDR3 DNA sequence: TGTGCCAGCAGCTTCAGAGGGGTGGACACCGGGGAGCTGTTTTTT.